What follows describes a single T cell receptor (beta chain). This entry is derived from a study of blood T cell repertoires in COVID-19. Across the study: Both acute and convalescent COVID-19 samples were obtained from the United States, Italy and Spain. PBMCs, B-cell-depleted T cells, or T cells were the source of the cDNA or gDNA that made up the material.

Per the original data handling: Quantification of nucleated cells was approximated via reference gene primer amplification. Data came from immunoSEQ multiplex PCR; TCRdb stores just in-frame clones and leaves some out. Clonal size and the V and J genes are those of that table, whereas D and trimming came from the DNA. The sample carries about 230,000 clones, approximately 84% recorded once. Patients in Seattle were enrolled during active infection, then followed longitudinally. The CDR3 extends over 15 amino acids. Looked up from germline, CDR1 is LNHDA and CDR2 is SQIVND (reference sequence). Trimming removed 3 bases at V and 0 bases at J, with 11 bases between.

This chain uses TRBV19 with TRBJ1-1; maybe TRBD1 (5 bases). Input material: peripheral blood. This TCR was recovered from a man between 45 and 60 years old with COVID-19, enrolled during active disease. The CDR3 loop is CASSMGPKLNTEAFF. For the CDR3, the DNA is TGTGCCAGTAGTATGGGGCCAAAGCTGAACACTGAAGCTTTCTTT.